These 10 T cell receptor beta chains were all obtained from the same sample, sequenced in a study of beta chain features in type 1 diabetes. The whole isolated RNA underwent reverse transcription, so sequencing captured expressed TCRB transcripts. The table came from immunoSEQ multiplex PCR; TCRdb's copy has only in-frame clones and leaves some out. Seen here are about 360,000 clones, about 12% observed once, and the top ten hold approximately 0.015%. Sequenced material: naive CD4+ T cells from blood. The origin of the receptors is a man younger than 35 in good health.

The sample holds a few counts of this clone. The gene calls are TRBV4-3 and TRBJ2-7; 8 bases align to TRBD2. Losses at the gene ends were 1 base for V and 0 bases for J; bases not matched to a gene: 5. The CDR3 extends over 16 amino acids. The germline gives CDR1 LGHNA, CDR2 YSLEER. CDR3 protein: CASSQVKRGISYEQYF. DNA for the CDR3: TGCGCCAGCAGCCAAGTCAAGCGGGGGATCTCCTACGAGCAGTACTTC.

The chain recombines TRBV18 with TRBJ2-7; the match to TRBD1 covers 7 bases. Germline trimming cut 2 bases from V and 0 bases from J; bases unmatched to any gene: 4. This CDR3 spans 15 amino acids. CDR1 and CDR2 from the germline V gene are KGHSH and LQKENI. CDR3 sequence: CASSPWDSGSYEQYF. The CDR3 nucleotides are TGTGCCAGCTCACCATGGGACAGCGGCTCCTACGAGCAGTACTTC.

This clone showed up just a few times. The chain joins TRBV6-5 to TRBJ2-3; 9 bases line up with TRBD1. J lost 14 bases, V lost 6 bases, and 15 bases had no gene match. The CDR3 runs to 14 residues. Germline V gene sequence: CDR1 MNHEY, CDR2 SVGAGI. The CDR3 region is CASRPNGRDRERYF. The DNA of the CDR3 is TGTGCCAGCAGACCCAACGGCCGGGACAGGGAACGGTATTTT.

The CDR3 reads CASSYSTGGVYGYTF. CDR3 in DNA: TGTGCCAGCAGTTACTCGACAGGGGGGGTCTATGGCTACACCTTC. The chain carries TRBV6-5 and TRBJ1-2; 9 nucleotides align to TRBD1. With V trimmed by 0 bases and J by 4 bases, 3 bases remained unmatched. The CDR3 runs to 15 residues. Per the germline V gene, CDR1 is MNHEY and CDR2 is SVGAGI.

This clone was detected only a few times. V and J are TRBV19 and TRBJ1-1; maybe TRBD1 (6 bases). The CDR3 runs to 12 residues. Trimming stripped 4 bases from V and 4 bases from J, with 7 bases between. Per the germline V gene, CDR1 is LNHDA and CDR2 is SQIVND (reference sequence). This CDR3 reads CASSTRGTEAFF. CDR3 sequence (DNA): TGTGCCAGTAGTACCAGGGGCACTGAAGCTTTCTTT.

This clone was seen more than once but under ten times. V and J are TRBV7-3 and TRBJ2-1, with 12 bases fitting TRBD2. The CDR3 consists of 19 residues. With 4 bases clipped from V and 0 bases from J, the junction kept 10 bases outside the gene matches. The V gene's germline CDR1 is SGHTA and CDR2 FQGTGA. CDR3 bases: TGTGCCAGCAGCTCCAACCCCTGGACTAGCGGGGACTCCTACAATGAGCAGTTCTTC. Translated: CASSSNPWTSGDSYNEQFF.

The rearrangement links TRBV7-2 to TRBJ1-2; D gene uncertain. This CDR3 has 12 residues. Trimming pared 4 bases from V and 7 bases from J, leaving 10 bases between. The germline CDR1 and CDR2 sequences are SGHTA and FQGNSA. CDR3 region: CASSSSTGGYTF. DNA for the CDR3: TGTGCCAGCAGCTCCTCTACGGGTGGCTACACCTTC.

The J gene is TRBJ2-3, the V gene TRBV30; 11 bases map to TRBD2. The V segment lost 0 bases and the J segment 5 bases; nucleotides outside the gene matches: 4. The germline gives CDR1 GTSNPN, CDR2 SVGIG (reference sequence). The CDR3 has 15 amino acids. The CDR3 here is CAWSVLAGAGDTQYF. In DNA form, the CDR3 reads TGTGCCTGGAGTGTACTAGCGGGAGCGGGAGATACGCAGTATTTT. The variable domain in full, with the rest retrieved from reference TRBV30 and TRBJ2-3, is SQTIHQWPATLVQPVGSPLSLECTVEGTSNPNLYWYRQAAGRGLQLLFYSVGIGQISSEVPQNLSASRPQDRQFILSSKKLLLSDSGFYLCAWSVLAGAGDTQYFGPGTRLTVL.

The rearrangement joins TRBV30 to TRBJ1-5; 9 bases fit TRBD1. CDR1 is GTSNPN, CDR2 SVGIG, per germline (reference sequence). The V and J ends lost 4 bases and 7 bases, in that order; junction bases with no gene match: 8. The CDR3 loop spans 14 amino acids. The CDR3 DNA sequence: TGTGCCTGGACGCCGGGACAGGGAAACCAGCCCCAGCATTTT. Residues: CAWTPGQGNQPQHF.

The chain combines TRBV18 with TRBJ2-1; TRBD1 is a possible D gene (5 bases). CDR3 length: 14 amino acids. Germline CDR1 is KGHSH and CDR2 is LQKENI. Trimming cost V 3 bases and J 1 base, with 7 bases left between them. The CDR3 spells CASSPTVSYNEQFF. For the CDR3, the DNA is TGTGCCAGCTCACCGACAGTTTCCTACAATGAGCAGTTCTTC.